These T cell receptor delta chains were read from a single sample in a study of gamma-delta chains in newborns, infants, children. TCRdb re-identified clones in the reads via CATT. The sample has a few thousand delta-chain clones; 3% are singletons. Sequenced input: blood. The receptors shown here come from a child who was a newborn, infant or young child, either healthy, febrile or measles-vaccinated (not recorded which). The CDR3 runs from the conserved cysteine through the conserved F or W. The D gene is left open where the match is weak. The size entry is marked missing in some rows and otherwise reads once, few, many or a size class.

J,size,V,D,CDR3,DNA
TRDJ1,few,TRDV2,TRDD3,CACDTGIPTDKLIF,TGTGCCTGTGACACGGGGATACCGACCGATAAACTCATCTTT
TRDJ3,-,TRDV2,TRDD3,CACDPLGDTRDWDTRQMFF,TGTGCCTGTGACCCACTGGGGGATACGCGCGACTGGGACACCCGACAGATGTTTTTC
TRDJ3,-,TRDV2,TRDD3,CACDPAGGSWDTRQMFF,TGTGCCTGTGACCCCGCTGGGGGATCCTGGGACACCCGACAGATGTTTTTC
TRDJ2,medium-sized,TRDV1,TRDD3,CALGDLFLLGDKWALTAQLFF,TGTGCTCTTGGGGACCTTTTCCTTTTGGGGGATAAATGGGCTTTGACAGCACAACTCTTCTTT
TRDJ3,-,TRDV2,-,CACDTEGFAWDTRQMFF,TGTGCCTGTGACACCGAGGGATTCGCCTGGGACACCCGACAGATGTTTTTC
TRDJ3,-,TRAV29/DV5,TRDD3,CSASARGIAWDPRQMFF,TGTTCCGCAAGCGCCCGGGGGATAGCCTGGGACCCCCGACAGATGTTTTTC
TRDJ3,-,TRDV2,TRDD3,CACDTVLGGPWGTRQMFF,TGTGCCTGTGACACCGTACTGGGGGGTCCCTGGGGCACCCGACAGATGTTTTTC
TRDJ3,-,TRDV2,TRDD3,CARDTLRTGDSWDTRQMFF,TGTGCCCGTGACACCCTTAGGACTGGGGATTCCTGGGACACCCGGCAGATGTTTTTC
TRDJ2,large,TRDV2,TRDD3,CACDTLGDTLTAQLFF,TGTGCCTGTGACACCTTGGGGGATACTTTGACAGCACAACTCTTCTTT
TRDJ3,few,TRDV2,TRDD3,CACDTWGIPWDTRQMFF,TGTGCCTGTGACACCTGGGGGATACCCTGGGACACCCGACAGATGTTTTTC
TRDJ1,medium-sized,TRDV2,TRDD3,CACDTGTGGYIYNKLIF,TGTGCCTGTGACACCGGAACTGGGGGATACATATATAATAAACTCATCTTT
TRDJ3,few,TRDV2,TRDD3,CACDNTGDSSWDTRQMFF,TGTGCCTGTGACAATACTGGGGATAGCTCCTGGGACACCCGACAGATGTTTTTC
TRDJ2,large,TRDV1,TRDD3,CALGEPILFLLGDRATAQLFF,TGTGCTCTTGGGGAACCCATCCTATTCTTACTGGGGGATAGGGCGACAGCACAACTCTTCTTT
TRDJ3,-,TRDV2,TRDD3,CACDNGTGGCNRSSWDTRQMFF,TGTGCCTGTGACAACGGTACTGGGGGATGCAATAGGAGCTCCTGGGACACCCGACAGATGTTTTTC
TRDJ1,medium-sized,TRDV2,TRDD3,CACDTYWGIRDKLIF,TGTGCCTGTGACACCTACTGGGGGATACGCGATAAACTCATCTTT
TRDJ3,large,TRDV2,TRDD3,CACDTGGYNSWDTRQMFF,TGTGCCTGTGACACTGGGGGATACAACTCCTGGGACACCCGACAGATGTTTTTC
TRDJ3,-,TRDV2,TRDD3,CACDTVGDTRGSWDTRQMFF,TGTGCCTGTGACACTGTGGGGGATACGAGGGGCTCCTGGGACACCCGACAGATGTTTTTC
TRDJ3,large,TRDV2,TRDD3,CACDTWGYSWDTRQMFF,TGTGCCTGTGACACCTGGGGATACTCCTGGGACACCCGACAGATGTTTTTC
TRDJ3,many,TRDV2,TRDD3,CACDTGGSSLDTRQMFF,TGTGCCTGTGACACTGGGGGATCCTCCTTGGACACCCGACAGATGTTTTTC
TRDJ3,few,TRDV2,TRDD3,CACDTWGIRGSWDARQMFF,TGTGCCTGCGACACCTGGGGGATTCGAGGCTCCTGGGACGCCCGACAGATGTTTTTC
TRDJ3,few,TRDV2,TRDD3,CACDVLLGDTRWDTRQMFF,TGTGCCTGTGACGTATTACTGGGGGATACGCGGTGGGACACCCGACAGATGTTTTTC
TRDJ1,few,TRDV1,-,CALGEKFSYDRGGLDGYTDKLIF,TGTGCTCTTGGGGAGAAGTTTTCCTACGATCGTGGGGGATTGGACGGGTACACCGATAAACTCATCTTT
TRDJ3,few,TRDV2,TRDD3,CACDTRLLGGESSWDTRQMFF,TGTGCCTGTGACACTCGCCTACTGGGGGGTGAGAGCTCCTGGGACACCCGACAGATGTTTTTC
TRDJ2,medium-sized,TRDV1,-,CALGELSGGTAQLFF,TGTGCTCTTGGGGAACTCTCGGGGGGGACAGCACAACTCTTCTTT
TRDJ2,medium-sized,TRDV3,-,CASQGAGGTITHYLTAQLFF,TGTGCCTCTCAGGGGGCCGGGGGGACGATTACTCACTATTTGACAGCACAACTCTTCTTT
TRDJ1,-,TRDV1,-,CALGESQYYLGLEEYTDKLIF,TGTGCTCTTGGGGAAAGTCAGTACTACTTAGGTTTGGAAGAGTACACCGATAAACTCATCTTT
TRDJ3,-,TRDV2,TRDD3,CACDPWRVLGDTSSSWDTRQMFF,TGTGCCTGCGACCCTTGGAGGGTACTGGGGGATACGAGCAGCTCCTGGGACACCCGACAGATGTTTTTC
TRDJ1,large,TRDV2,-,CACDRYWVTYTDKLIF,TGTGCCTGTGACCGGTACTGGGTGACGTACACCGATAAACTCATCTTT
TRDJ1,medium-sized,TRDV1,TRDD3,CALGERLPPRLGDTRIGTDKLIF,TGTGCTCTTGGGGAGCGCCTTCCTCCAAGACTGGGGGATACGCGTATCGGCACCGATAAACTCATCTTT
TRDJ1,few,TRDV3,TRDD3,CAFGDRGIGDTDKLIF,TGTGCCTTTGGGGACCGGGGGATTGGCGACACCGATAAACTCATCTTT
TRDJ3,-,TRDV2,TRDD3,CAYDTGYWGIRSWDNRQMFF,TGTGCCTATGACACCGGTTACTGGGGGATACGATCCTGGGACAACCGACAGATGTTTTTC
TRDJ1,medium-sized,TRDV1,-,CALGEHPRTPWGRLTDKLIF,TGTGCTCTTGGGGAACACCCCAGGACCCCCTGGGGTCGCCTCACCGATAAACTCATCTTT
TRDJ2,-,TRDV2,TRDD3,CACDILGDLTAQLFF,TGTGCCTGTGACATACTGGGGGACCTGACAGCACAACTCTTCTTT
TRDJ1,medium-sized,TRDV1,TRDD3,CALGESTVAGGYARVKNTDKLIF,TGTGCTCTTGGGGAAAGTACCGTTGCTGGGGGATACGCAAGGGTGAAGAACACCGATAAACTCATCTTT
TRDJ2,-,TRDV3,TRDD3,CAFVNRGYPIITAQLFF,TGTGCCTTTGTGAATCGGGGATACCCAATCATCACAGCACAACTCTTCTTT
TRDJ1,-,TRDV2,-,CACDFIRDDKLIF,TGTGCCTGTGACTTTATAAGGGACGATAAACTCATCTTT
TRDJ3,large,TRDV2,TRDD3,CACDTGGYWDTRQMFF,TGTGCCTGTGACACTGGGGGATACTGGGACACCCGACAGATGTTTTTC
TRDJ1,large,TRDV2,-,CACDWGYTDKLIF,TGTGCCTGTGACTGGGGATACACCGATAAACTCATCTTT
TRDJ3,-,TRDV2,-,CACGWGSSWDTRQMFF,TGTGCCTGTGGCTGGGGATCGTCCTGGGACACCCGACAGATGTTTTTC
TRDJ1,-,TRDV2,TRDD3,CACDVMGDKRTDKLIF,TGTGCCTGTGACGTAATGGGGGATAAAAGAACCGATAAACTCATCTTT
TRDJ2,medium-sized,TRDV1,-,CALGEPASLLGTRTTAQLFF,TGTGCTCTTGGGGAACCAGCTTCCCTCCTGGGGACGCGCACGACAGCACAACTCTTCTTT
TRDJ1,-,TRDV2,-,CACDTVGPYTDNLIF,TGTGCCTGTGACACCGTGGGACCGTACACCGATAACCTCATCTTT
TRDJ3,large,TRDV2,TRDD3,CACDSGGPFSWDTRQMFF,TGTGCCTGTGACTCTGGGGGACCTTTTTCCTGGGACACCCGACAGATGTTTTTC
TRDJ3,medium-sized,TRDV2,TRDD3,CACDTVLGASSWDTRQMFF,TGTGCCTGTGACACCGTACTGGGGGCCAGCTCCTGGGACACCCGACAGATGTTTTTC
TRDJ3,large,TRDV2,TRDD3,CACDTGGYAAWDTRQMFF,TGTGCCTGTGACACTGGGGGATACGCCGCCTGGGACACCCGACAGATGTTTTTC
TRDJ1,many,TRDV1,TRDD2,CALGEPRPSYYRGTDKLIF,TGTGCTCTTGGGGAACCCCGGCCTTCCTACTACCGGGGGACCGATAAACTCATCTTT
TRDJ2,-,TRDV2,-,CACVRGASLTAQLFF,TGTGCCTGTGTCCGTGGGGCCTCCTTGACGGCACAACTCTTCTTT
TRDJ3,-,TRDV2,TRDD3,CACDTGGCPSSWDTRQMFF,TGTGCCTGTGATACTGGGGGATGCCCCAGCTCCTGGGACACCCGACAGATGTTCTTC
TRDJ2,few,TRDV1,-,CALGEAGRDMTAQLFF,TGTGCCCTTGGTGAGGCCGGCCGGGATATGACAGCACAACTCTTCTTT
TRDJ2,medium-sized,TRDV1,-,CALGELRGYATAQLFF,TGTGCTCTTGGGGAACTACGGGGGTACGCGACAGCACAACTCTTCTTT
TRDJ1,large,TRAV29/DV5,TRDD3,CAASWAFSPYWGPPHTDKLIF,TGTGCAGCAAGCTGGGCCTTCTCCCCGTACTGGGGGCCACCGCACACCGATAAACTCATCTTT
TRDJ2,many,TRDV1,-,CALGEYWPSYFKLGAQGAQLFF,TGTGCTCTTGGGGAGTACTGGCCTTCCTACTTCAAACTGGGGGCCCAGGGGGCACAACTCTTCTTT
TRDJ1,medium-sized,TRDV1,TRDD3,CALGELRARTGGSNTDKLIF,TGTGCTCTTGGGGAACTTAGGGCCCGTACTGGGGGATCCAACACCGATAAACTCATCTTT
TRDJ3,-,TRDV2,-,CACDTVGTGGPWDTRQMFF,TGCGCCTGTGACACCGTTGGGACCGGAGGTCCCTGGGACACCCGACAGATGTTTTTC
TRDJ2,medium-sized,TRDV3,TRDD3,CASSRPGNWGYLTAQLFF,TGTGCCTCTTCCCGGCCTGGGAACTGGGGGTATTTGACAGCACAACTCTTCTTT
TRDJ3,medium-sized,TRDV2,TRDD3,CACDTREGGYHSWDTRQMFF,TGTGCCTGTGACACCCGAGAAGGGGGATACCACTCCTGGGACACCCGACAGATGTTTTTC
TRDJ2,-,TRDV2,TRDD3,CACDVLGATLTAQLFF,TGTGCCTGTGACGTACTGGGGGCTACTTTGACAGCCCAACTCTTCTTT
TRDJ2,large,TRDV2,TRDD3,CACDLLGEALTAQLFF,TGTGCCTGTGACTTACTGGGGGAGGCTTTGACAGCACAACTCTTCTTT
TRDJ2,few,TRDV2,TRDD3,CSCDAYWGIRETAQLFF,TGTTCCTGTGACGCCTACTGGGGGATACGCGAGACGGCACAACTCTTCTTT
TRDJ1,medium-sized,TRDV1,TRDD3,CALGDHYSLGWGIRNTDKLIF,TGTGCTCTTGGGGACCATTACTCCCTGGGGTGGGGGATACGCAACACCGATAAACTCATCTTT